Below, 27 T cell receptor beta chains from the same sample are listed, as sequenced in a study of T cells in Graves' hyperthyroidism and ophthalmopathy. From RNA transcripts, TCR beta CDR3 regions were amplified. The HTBI primer set drove a first-round RT-PCR of the TCR CDR3. In TCRdb, the multiplex PCR reads were re-called with MiXCR into one record per CDR3 protein. The sample carries nearly 750,000 distinct CDR3 sequences, 35% recorded once. The sequenced sample was blood. Receptors originate from a woman between 35 and 50 years old with Graves' hyperthyroidism.

This clonotype was counted at least ten times. V and J are TRBV2 and TRBJ1-2; D is undetermined. The CDR3 extends over 14 amino acids. CDR1 SNHLY and CDR2 FYNNEI come from the germline V gene. V dropped 8 bases and J dropped 0 bases, with 13 bases sitting between them. The DNA for the CDR3 is TGTGCCAGCGGGAGGGTTCGAGCTAACTATGGCTACACCTTC. Protein product: CASGRVRANYGYTF.

In its sample, this clonotype was seen many times. The chain recombines TRBV7-9 with TRBJ1-1; D perhaps matches TRBD1 (6 bases). The CDR3 is 14 amino acids. Trimming removed 10 bases from V and 1 base from J, with 16 bases in between. Germline V gives CDR1 SEHNR, CDR2 FQNEAQ (reference sequence). The CDR3 loop reads CATTVGAGNTEAFF. In DNA form, the CDR3 reads TGTGCCACCACGGTGGGGGCGGGGAACACTGAAGCTTTCTTT.

This clonotype has at least ten counts. This chain connects TRBV12-3 or TRBV12-4 to TRBJ1-1, with TRBD1 as a possible D gene (6 bases). V lost 7 bases to trimming and J lost 1 base, with 10 bases between them. This CDR3 is built from 13 residues. The CDR3 DNA is TGTGCCAGCAACATGACAGGGAACACTGAAGCTTTCTTT. Protein: CASNMTGNTEAFF.

The table lists this clonotype with a few counts. The chain recombines TRBV2 with TRBJ1-2, with TRBD1 as a possible D gene (6 bases). Between the trimmed V and J ends, which lost 1 base and 4 bases, there was a span of 13 bases. Germline loops: CDR1 SNHLY, CDR2 FYNNEI. The CDR3 sequence is 15 residues long. For the CDR3, the DNA is TGTGCCAGCAGTGAAGGATCCGGGGGGGCCTATGGCTACACCTTC. It translates to CASSEGSGGAYGYTF.

In this sample, this clonotype turned up many times. The chain is built from TRBV7-2 and TRBJ1-4; 8 positions match TRBD1. The CDR3 consists of 17 residues. The ends lost 2 bases at V and 6 bases at J; junction bases unmatched: 11. Germline values: CDR1 SGHTA, CDR2 FQGNSA. This chain's CDR3 is CASSLQDRGFKDEKLFF. CDR3 bases: TGTGCCAGCAGCTTACAAGACAGGGGTTTTAAGGATGAAAAACTGTTTTTT. Complete variable domain (other parts from reference TRBV7-2 and TRBJ1-4): GAGVSQSPSNKVTEKGKDVELRCDPISGHTALYWYRQSLGQGLEFLIYFQGNSAPDKSGLPSDRFSAERTGGSVSTLTIQRTQQEDSAVYLCASSLQDRGFKDEKLFFGSGTQLSVL.

V is TRBV12-3 or TRBV12-4 and J is TRBJ2-5; maybe TRBD2 (6 bases). The closer fit of TRBJ2-1 to the DNA end suggests the J call may be wrong. The CDR3 consists of 13 residues. The DNA for the CDR3 is TGTGCCAGCAGTCTTACTAGCAACAATGAGCAGTTCTTC. Its translation: CASSLTSNNEQFF.

The chain links TRBV10-3 to TRBJ1-5, with TRBD1 identical over 10 bases. The V segment lost 10 bases and the J segment 4 bases; nucleotides outside the gene matches: 13. The V gene's germline CDR1 is ENHRY and CDR2 SYGVKD. CDR3 length: 16 residues. CDR3 nucleotide sequence: TGTGCCAGCCAACCGACAGGGGGCGAAGGGAATCAGCCCCAGCATTTT. It translates to CASQPTGGEGNQPQHF.

Ten or more counts support this clonotype. This sequence joins TRBV14 and TRBJ1-6; D is undetermined. CDR1 SGHDN and CDR2 FVKESK come from the germline V gene. The CDR3 is 15 amino acids. With 4 bases removed from V and 9 bases from J, the gap between germline ends came to 16 bases. For the CDR3, the DNA is TGTGCCAGCAGCCCGGTAACGACAAATGGTTCACCCCTCCACTTT. As protein: CASSPVTTNGSPLHF.

This clonotype was observed many times. The rearrangement joins TRBV5-1 to TRBJ1-6; D call uncertain. The CDR3 has 14 residues. Germline CDR1 SGHRS, CDR2 YFSETQ. V was cut by 1 base and J by 3 bases, with 5 bases left in between. The CDR3 is CASSLRDYNSPLHF. CDR3 nucleotides: TGCGCCAGCAGCTTGCGGGACTATAATTCACCCCTCCACTTT.

In its sample, this clonotype was seen many times. The rearrangement uses TRBV29-1 and TRBJ2-7; tentatively, D is TRBD2 (6 bases). Trimming removed 4 bases at V and 0 bases at J, with 10 bases between. CDR1 is SQVTM and CDR2 is ANQGSEA in the germline V gene. This CDR3 is built from 13 residues. CDR3 in DNA: TGCAGCGTTGTTAGCGGAAGCTCCTACGAGCAGTACTTC. The encoded protein is CSVVSGSSYEQYF.

This clonotype was observed at least ten times. CDR3 in amino acids: CSVEFAGNSYEQYF. The CDR3 nucleotides are TGCAGCGTTGAGTTCGCGGGCAACTCCTACGAGCAGTACTTC. The chain links TRBV29-1 to TRBJ2-7, with a possible D match to TRBD2 (5 bases). Deletions cut 3 bases from V and 0 bases from J, with 12 bases between. The CDR3 extends over 14 amino acids. Germline CDR1 and CDR2: SQVTM and ANQGSEA.

This clonotype was recorded at least ten times. The gene calls are TRBV10-3 and TRBJ1-3, with TRBD1 as a possible D gene (5 bases). V shed 4 bases and J shed 4 bases, with 11 bases lying between them. CDR1 and CDR2 (germline): ENHRY, SYGVKD. This CDR3 region has 14 residues. CDR3 sequence reads: CAISGTTLGNTIYF. The DNA for the CDR3 is TGTGCCATCAGTGGGACAACACTAGGAAACACCATATATTTT.

This clonotype turned up a few times. The rearrangement uses TRBV4-2 and TRBJ1-5; possible D gene TRBD1, 5 bases. The CDR3 has 17 amino acids. Germline CDR1 reads LGHNA; CDR2 reads YNFKEQ. V dropped 8 bases and J dropped 1 base, with 21 bases sitting between them. CDR3 bases: TGTGCCAGCTCACCCGAGGGGTTGGCTAGGAGCAATCAGCCCCAGCATTTT. It translates to CASSPEGLARSNQPQHF.

About this clonotype: This likely comes from a read error, as the CDR3 has no conserved phenylalanine or tryptophan at its end. CDR3 amino acids: CASSYSARNTEAFS. CDR3 bases: TGTGCCAGCAGTTACTCGGCAAGGAACACTGAAGCTTTCTCT. The chain uses TRBV6-5 and TRBJ1-1, with no clear D. From germline, CDR1 is MNHEY and CDR2 SVGAGI. Trimming removed 0 bases from V and 1 base from J, with 6 bases in between. The CDR3 is made up of 14 amino acids.

In its sample, this clonotype was seen many times. V is TRBV10-3 and J is TRBJ1-2, with D possibly TRBD1 on 6 matching bases. The length of the CDR3 is 13 residues. V lost 10 bases and J 2 bases, leaving 14 bases between the germline ends. The germline V gene encodes CDR1 ENHRY and CDR2 SYGVKD. In DNA, the CDR3 is TGTGCCACGGAGGGGGAAATCAACTATGGCTACACCTTC. Encoded protein: CATEGEINYGYTF.

The chain couples TRBV19 to TRBJ1-1, with D possibly matching TRBD1 (5 bases). CDR1 and CDR2 (germline): LNHDA, SQIVND (reference sequence). With 3 bases removed from V and 7 bases from J, the gap between germline ends came to 12 bases. This CDR3 has 13 residues. The CDR3 DNA sequence: TGTGCCAGTAGTATGGGGCAGATGAATGAAGCTTTCTTT. Its translation is CASSMGQMNEAFF.

The chain has TRBV15 and TRBJ1-1; D is undetermined. The CDR3 extends over 12 amino acids. Per the germline V gene, CDR1 is LNHNV and CDR2 is YYDKDF (reference sequence). V was pared by 2 bases and J by 3 bases, with 4 bases between. CDR3 DNA: TGTGCCACCAGCAGATTCGACACTGAAGCTTTCTTT. Its translation is CATSRFDTEAFF.

The J gene is TRBJ2-7, the V gene TRBV5-1, with D possibly being TRBD1 (5 bases). CDR3 length: 13 amino acids. Germline V CDR1 and CDR2: SGHRS, YFSETQ. Deletions cut 3 bases from V and 7 bases from J, with 14 bases between. The DNA of the CDR3 is TGCGCCAGCAGCTCGGTCAGGGCTGGGGAGCAGTACTTC. It codes for CASSSVRAGEQYF.

About this clonotype: At one end, the junction sequence differs from germline, possibly due to a read error. The chain employs TRBV14 and TRBJ2-5, with D possibly TRBD1 on 6 matching bases. CDR1 is SGHDN, CDR2 FVKESK, per germline. The CDR3 length is 18 residues. The CDR3 sequence is CASSPRLQGRPDQETRYF. CDR3 sequence (DNA): TGTGCCAGCAGCCCAAGGTTACAGGGAAGACCTGACCAAGAGACCCGGTACTTC.

The chain has TRBV6-5 and TRBJ1-1, with D possibly matching TRBD1 (6 bases). The CDR3 sequence is 14 residues long. The V end was cut by 2 bases, the J end by 6 bases, with 13 bases between. Germline values: CDR1 MNHEY, CDR2 SVGAGI. The CDR3: CASSYTGRGPEAFF. The CDR3, as DNA: TGTGCCAGCAGTTACACAGGGCGGGGACCTGAAGCTTTCTTT.

In its sample, this clonotype was seen a few times. The rearrangement joins TRBV5-6 to TRBJ1-6; D possibly corresponds to TRBD1 (6 bases). Trimming pared 3 bases from V and 8 bases from J, leaving 24 bases between. Germline CDR1 and CDR2: SGHDT and YYEEEE. The CDR3 is 18 residues long. This CDR3 reads CASSWANFGTGAHSPLHF. The CDR3 coding sequence is TGTGCCAGCAGCTGGGCTAATTTCGGGACGGGGGCCCATTCACCCCTCCACTTT. The variable domain in full, completed from reference TRBV5-6 and TRBJ1-6, reads DAGVTQSPTHLIKTRGQQVTLRCSPKSGHDTVSWYQQALGQGPQFIFQYYEEEERQRGNFPDRFSGHQFPNYSSELNVNALLLGDSALYLCASSWANFGTGAHSPLHFGNGTRLTVT.

This chain joins TRBV5-1 and TRBJ2-2; D uncertain. Germline loops: CDR1 SGHRS, CDR2 YFSETQ. Trimming cost V 4 bases and J 3 bases, with 10 bases left between them. The CDR3 sequence is 14 residues long. CDR3 protein: CASSQLRDTGELFF. The CDR3 coding sequence is TGCGCCAGCAGCCAACTTAGAGACACCGGGGAGCTGTTTTTT. The variable domain in full, completed from reference TRBV5-1 and TRBJ2-2, reads KAGVTQTPRYLIKTRGQQVTLSCSPISGHRSVSWYQQTPGQGLQFLFEYFSETQRNKGNFPGRFSGRQFSNSRSEMNVSTLELGDSALYLCASSQLRDTGELFFGEGSRLTVL.

Only a few counts were recorded for this clonotype. V is TRBV20-1 and J is TRBJ2-7, with D perhaps TRBD1 (5 bases). The CDR3 is 14 amino acids. V was pared by 6 bases and J by 3 bases, with 18 bases between. Germline V lookup: CDR1 DFQATT, CDR2 SNEGSKA (reference sequence). The CDR3 DNA follows: TGCAGTGCCCCGCCGACAGCGCTACGCTACGAGCAGTACTTC. Translated: CSAPPTALRYEQYF.

The rearrangement joins TRBV24-1 to TRBJ1-2, with TRBD1 matching 10 bases. There are 12 residues in the CDR3. The V segment lost 12 bases and the J segment 3 bases; nucleotides outside the gene matches: 3. Germline CDR1 and CDR2: KGHDR and SFDVKD. CDR3 DNA sequence: TGTGCCCGGGACAGGGGCTACTATGGCTACACCTTC. Translating gives CARDRGYYGYTF.

The sample holds a few counts of this clonotype. This rearrangement joins TRBV4-1 to TRBJ2-6, with D possibly being TRBD1 (5 bases). Germline CDR1 is MGHRA and CDR2 is YSYEKL. CDR3 length: 16 amino acids. V lost 1 base and J 2 bases, leaving 9 bases between the germline ends. CDR3 residues: CASSQGGWAGANVLTF. The CDR3 DNA reads as TGCGCCAGCAGCCAAGGGGGCTGGGCTGGGGCCAACGTCCTGACTTTC.

This clonotype has at least ten counts. This chain uses TRBV6-6 with TRBJ1-5; D ambiguous. V lost 2 bases, J lost 6 bases, and 8 bases lay in between. The CDR3 totals 13 residues. The germline gives CDR1 MNHNY, CDR2 SVGAGI (reference sequence). The CDR3 loop reads CASSYLSSQPQHF. As DNA, the CDR3 is TGTGCCAGCAGTTACCTCAGTTCTCAGCCCCAGCATTTT.

This clonotype was counted a few times. The chain recombines TRBV19 with TRBJ1-5; D gene uncertain. The germline gives CDR1 LNHDA, CDR2 SQIVND (reference sequence). The CDR3 contains 12 residues. V was clipped by 3 bases and J by 4 bases, with 4 bases between them. The CDR3 reads CASSMWNQPQHF. CDR3 in DNA: TGTGCCAGTAGTATGTGGAATCAGCCCCAGCATTTT.